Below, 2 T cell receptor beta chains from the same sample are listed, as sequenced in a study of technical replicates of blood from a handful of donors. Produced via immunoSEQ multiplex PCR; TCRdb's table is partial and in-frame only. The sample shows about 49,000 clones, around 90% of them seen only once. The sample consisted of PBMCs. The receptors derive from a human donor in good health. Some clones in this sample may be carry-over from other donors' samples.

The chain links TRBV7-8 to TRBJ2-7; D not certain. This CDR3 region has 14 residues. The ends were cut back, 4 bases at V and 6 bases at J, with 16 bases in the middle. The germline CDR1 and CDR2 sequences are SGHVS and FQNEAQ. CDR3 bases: TGTGCCAGCAGCTCACAGACCAATTCCCCCGAGCAGTACTTC. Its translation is CASSSQTNSPEQYF. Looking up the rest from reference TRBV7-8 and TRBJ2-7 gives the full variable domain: GAGVSQSPRYKVAKRGQDVALRCDPISGHVSLFWYQQALGQGPEFLTYFQNEAQLDKSGLPSDRFFAERPEGSVSTLKIQRTQQEDSAVYLCASSSQTNSPEQYFGPGTRLTVT.

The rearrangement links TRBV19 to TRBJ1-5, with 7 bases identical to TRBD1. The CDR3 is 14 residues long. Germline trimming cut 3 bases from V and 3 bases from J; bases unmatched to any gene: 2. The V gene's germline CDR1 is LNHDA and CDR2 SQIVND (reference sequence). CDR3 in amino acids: CASSMTGLNQPQHF. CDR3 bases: TGTGCCAGTAGTATGACAGGGCTCAATCAGCCCCAGCATTTT.